One sample yielded the 20 T cell receptor beta chains listed below, sequenced in a study of CD8 T cells in ankylosing spondylitis. Each CDR3 protein is one row after TCRdb ran MiXCR on the 5' RACE reads. The table records approximately 150,000 distinct CDR3 sequences, roughly 31% of them present only once. What was sequenced was synovial fluid, either unsorted or a sorted T cell fraction (not recorded which). These receptors all stem from a male donor with ankylosing spondylitis.

The rearrangement links TRBV6-1 to TRBJ2-7, with 7 nucleotides matching TRBD2. The CDR3 is 15 amino acids. Germline V gene data show CDR1 as MNHNS and CDR2 as SASEGT. V trimming: 6 bases; J trimming: 2 bases; junction bases outside the gene matches: 10. Here the CDR3 reads CASRAKDRGAYEQYF. The CDR3 nucleotides are TGTGCCAGCAGGGCGAAGGATCGGGGGGCCTACGAGCAGTACTTC.

This clonotype was seen more than once but under ten times. The CDR3 protein is CASSTTSLMGYTF. In DNA form, the CDR3 reads TGTGCCAGCAGTACCACTTCGCTGATGGGCTACACCTTC. This sequence joins TRBV6-1 and TRBJ1-2, with D uncertain. The CDR3 covers 13 residues. Trimming cost V 5 bases and J 8 bases, with 15 bases left between them. CDR1 and CDR2 (germline): MNHNS, SASEGT.

This clonotype was detected a few times. The chain employs TRBV5-1 and TRBJ1-1, with D tentatively TRBD1 (5 bases). Deletions cut 4 bases from V and 0 bases from J, with 13 bases between. CDR1 and CDR2 (germline): SGHRS, YFSETQ. CDR3 size: 15 residues. The CDR3 coding sequence is TGCGCCAGCAGCCCCAGCAGACAGATGAACACTGAAGCTTTCTTT. This sequence encodes CASSPSRQMNTEAFF.

This clonotype was seen a few times. The chain couples TRBV5-4 to TRBJ1-2; D remains unclear. The CDR3 consists of 12 residues. Germline CDR1 is SGHNT and CDR2 is YYREEE (reference sequence). V lost 4 bases and J lost 4, with 8 bases in between. The CDR3 bases are TGTGCCAGCAGCGATACGGCCTATGGCTACACCTTC. Translation gives CASSDTAYGYTF.

The chain has TRBV5-1 and TRBJ2-5; D unresolved. The CDR3 length is 12 residues. Germline values: CDR1 SGHRS, CDR2 YFSETQ. V lost 5 bases and J 4 bases, leaving 9 bases between the germline ends. CDR3 nucleotides: TGCGCCAGCAGGAGTAGCTCAGAGACCCAGTACTTC. Its protein product is CASRSSSETQYF.

The chain couples TRBV20-1 to TRBJ2-2; the match to TRBD1 covers 7 bases. This CDR3 is 16 amino acids long. Germline CDR1 reads DFQATT; CDR2 reads SNEGSKA (reference sequence). The V and J ends lost 0 bases and 4 bases, in that order; junction bases with no gene match: 8. CDR3 in DNA: TGCAGTGCTAGAGATAGTCGACAGGGCAGCACCGGGGAGCTGTTTTTT. It translates to CSARDSRQGSTGELFF.

This clonotype has just one count. V is TRBV28 and J is TRBJ1-5, with 8 bases aligning to TRBD1. V trimming: 4 bases; J trimming: 5 bases; junction bases outside the gene matches: 7. Germline CDR1 and CDR2: MDHEN and SYDVKM. The CDR3 has 15 residues. The chain's CDR3 is CASSSTGEGYQPQHF. Here the CDR3 DNA reads TGTGCCAGCAGTTCGACAGGGGAGGGGTATCAGCCCCAGCATTTT.

This clonotype was detected a few times. V and J are TRBV12-3 or TRBV12-4 and TRBJ1-2; a weak D match, TRBD1 (5 bases). The V end was cut by 7 bases, the J end by 4 bases, with 19 bases between. This CDR3 has 15 amino acids. The CDR3: CASTAVGDPFYGYTF. The CDR3 coding sequence is TGTGCCAGCACCGCCGTGGGGGACCCGTTCTATGGCTACACCTTC.

The CDR3 reads CASSLTGVQETQYF. Here the CDR3 DNA reads TGTGCCAGCAGCTTGACGGGAGTCCAAGAGACCCAGTACTTC. This chain connects TRBV5-5 to TRBJ2-5, with a possible D match to TRBD2 (6 bases). Trimming stripped 1 base from V and 1 base from J, with 8 bases between. Per the germline V gene, CDR1 is SGHKS and CDR2 is YYEKEE (reference sequence). The CDR3 has 14 amino acids.

The sample holds many counts of this clonotype. The chain links TRBV21-1 to TRBJ2-2. TRBV21-1 is classified as a pseudogene. The CDR3 is 16 residues long. The CDR3 nucleotides are TGTGCCAGCAGCAAAGGGGTCGACTTGGGCACCGGGGAGCTGTTTTTT. Translating it yields CASSKGVDLGTGELFF.

The chain joins TRBV18 to TRBJ2-4, with 8 bases fitting TRBD1. Germline V gives CDR1 KGHSH, CDR2 LQKENI. The trim removed 2 bases at V and 0 bases at J, leaving 3 bases unmatched. The CDR3 covers 16 residues. In nucleotides, the CDR3 is TGTGCCAGCTCACCAGAGACAGGGGTAGCCAAAAACATTCAGTACTTC. It yields the protein CASSPETGVAKNIQYF. The full variable domain, its missing parts supplied by reference TRBV18 and TRBJ2-4, is NAGVMQNPRHLVRRRGQEARLRCSPMKGHSHVYWYRQLPEEGLKFMVYLQKENIIDESGMPKERFSAEFPKEGPSILRIQQVVRGDSAAYFCASSPETGVAKNIQYFGAGTRLSVL.

This clonotype was recorded many times. This CDR3 reads CASSHLAGGPQETQYF. The CDR3 bases are TGTGCCAGCAGCCACCTAGCGGGGGGGCCCCAAGAGACCCAGTACTTC. J is TRBJ2-5 and V is TRBV4-2, with 12 bases matching TRBD2. The germline V gene encodes CDR1 LGHNA and CDR2 YNFKEQ. The length of the CDR3 is 16 residues. Germline trimming cut 3 bases from V and 1 base from J; bases unmatched to any gene: 3.

Only a few counts were recorded for this clonotype. V and J are TRBV5-1 and TRBJ2-3, with 7 bases lining up with TRBD1. The V segment lost 1 base and the J segment 5 bases; nucleotides outside the gene matches: 7. Germline CDR1 SGHRS, CDR2 YFSETQ. CDR3 length: 15 amino acids. CDR3 amino acids: CASSLMDRPGDTQYF. The CDR3, as DNA: TGCGCCAGCAGCTTGATGGACAGGCCAGGAGATACGCAGTATTTT.

The chain uses TRBV20-1 and TRBJ1-2; perhaps TRBD1 as D (6 bases). The CDR3 totals 18 residues. The germline V gene encodes CDR1 DFQATT and CDR2 SNEGSKA (reference sequence). The V end was cut by 3 bases, the J end by 3 bases, with 26 bases between. The CDR3 reads CSASPGQSPGSADYGYTF. The CDR3 DNA reads TGCAGTGCTAGCCCCGGACAGTCCCCGGGTTCAGCTGACTATGGCTACACCTTC.

The gene calls are TRBV3-1 and TRBJ1-1, with D possibly matching TRBD1 (6 bases). Looked up from germline, CDR1 is LGHDT and CDR2 is YNNKEL (reference sequence). The CDR3 totals 15 residues. Trimming removed 1 base from V and 3 bases from J, with 12 bases in between. The CDR3: CASSQGPGGDTEAFF. In DNA form, the CDR3 reads TGTGCCAGCAGCCAAGGACCGGGGGGCGACACTGAAGCTTTCTTT.

The chain has TRBV28 and TRBJ2-5, with D tentatively TRBD2 (6 bases). CDR1 MDHEN and CDR2 SYDVKM come from the germline V gene. CDR3 length: 15 amino acids. V dropped 6 bases and J dropped 2 bases, with 16 bases sitting between them. This CDR3 is CASSQGRGRQETQYF. The DNA for the CDR3 is TGTGCCAGCAGCCAGGGCCGTGGGAGGCAAGAGACCCAGTACTTC.

This chain joins TRBV14 and TRBJ2-7, with D tentatively TRBD1 (6 bases). The V end lost 3 bases, the J end lost 2 bases, and 14 bases lay between the germline ends. CDR1 SGHDN and CDR2 FVKESK come from the germline V gene. This CDR3 contains 15 residues. Here the CDR3 reads CASSHLLGQTYEQYF. DNA for the CDR3: TGTGCCAGCAGCCATCTGTTGGGACAAACCTACGAGCAGTACTTC.

This clonotype was seen a handful of times. V gene TRBV20-1 combines with J gene TRBJ1-4; D gene unclear. Trimming left V 3 bases short and J 0 bases short, with 11 bases between. This CDR3 region has 15 residues. CDR1 is DFQATT, CDR2 SNEGSKA, per germline (reference sequence). CDR3 sequence: CSARENSATNEKLFF. The DNA for the CDR3 is TGCAGTGCTAGGGAAAACAGTGCAACTAATGAAAAACTGTTTTTT.

CDR3 in amino acids: CASSVDDGTPYEQYF. CDR3 bases: TGTGCCAGCAGCGTAGACGATGGGACACCGTACGAGCAGTACTTC. The chain carries TRBV9 and TRBJ2-7, with D possibly being TRBD1 (6 bases). V lost 0 bases, J lost 4 bases, and 14 bases lay in between. The CDR3 spans 15 residues. Germline V CDR1 and CDR2: SGDLS, YYNGEE.

The rearrangement joins TRBV18 to TRBJ1-1, with D possibly being TRBD1 (6 bases). CDR3 length: 15 amino acids. Germline V gene lookup returns CDR1 KGHSH and CDR2 LQKENI. With 0 bases removed from V and 3 bases from J, the gap between germline ends came to 11 bases. CDR3 sequence: CASSPPQGRDTEAFF. CDR3 coding DNA: TGTGCCAGCTCACCACCCCAGGGGCGGGACACTGAAGCTTTCTTT.